Listed below are T cell receptor beta chains from one sample, sequenced in a study of metastatic and nonmetastatic thyroid tumors. TCRdb used MiXCR to call clones anew from the PCR reads. The sample carries some 30,000 clones, 6% to 9.5% recorded once. Sequencing input: blood. The receptor set was obtained from a female donor with papillary thyroid cancer or a benign thyroid nodule (not recorded which). Some clones in this sample may be carry-over from other donors' samples. Each CDR3 is given with its conserved first and last residue. D genes are given only for firm matches. The size entry gives once, few, many or a size class.

d_call: -
clone_size: many
j_call: TRBJ2-5
cdr3_length: 13
v_call: TRBV6-1
cdr3_nt: TGTGCCAGCAGTGGGGGAACAGCCAGGACCCAGTACTTC
cdr3_aa: CASSGGTARTQYF

d_call: TRBD1
clone_size: few
j_call: TRBJ2-2
cdr3_length: 19
v_call: TRBV4-2
cdr3_nt: TGTGCCAGCAGAGCTACTCCGGGACAGGCATGGGGTAACACCGGGGAGCTGTTTTTT
cdr3_aa: CASRATPGQAWGNTGELFF

d_call: -
clone_size: many
j_call: TRBJ1-2
cdr3_length: 14
v_call: TRBV6-6
cdr3_nt: TGTGCCAGCAGTTACCGGACAGACGACTATGGCTACACCTTC
cdr3_aa: CASSYRTDDYGYTF

d_call: -
clone_size: many
j_call: TRBJ1-4
cdr3_length: 15
v_call: TRBV6-1
cdr3_nt: TGTGCCAGCAGAGAACAGGGACGGCCTAATGAAAAACTGTTTTTT
cdr3_aa: CASREQGRPNEKLFF

d_call: -
clone_size: many
j_call: TRBJ1-6
cdr3_length: 13
v_call: TRBV19
cdr3_nt: TGTGCCAGCCAGGACTCCGAGGGTTCACCCCTCCACTTT
cdr3_aa: CASQDSEGSPLHF

d_call: TRBD1
clone_size: many
j_call: TRBJ1-1
cdr3_length: 14
v_call: TRBV19
cdr3_nt: TGTGCCAGTAGGGAGGGACAGGAGAACACTGAAGCTTTCTTT
cdr3_aa: CASREGQENTEAFF

d_call: -
clone_size: many
j_call: TRBJ1-2
cdr3_length: 17
v_call: TRBV19
cdr3_nt: TGTGCCAGTAGTTCCCTAGCGATCGGGGACCCCAACTATGGCTACACCTTC
cdr3_aa: CASSSLAIGDPNYGYTF

d_call: TRBD2
clone_size: many
j_call: TRBJ2-1
cdr3_length: 15
v_call: TRBV9
cdr3_nt: TGTGCCAGCAGCGTGACTAGCGGGCCGTACAATGAGCAGTTCTTC
cdr3_aa: CASSVTSGPYNEQFF

d_call: -
clone_size: many
j_call: TRBJ1-2
cdr3_length: 15
v_call: TRBV7-9
cdr3_nt: TGTGCCAGCAGCGGGGGGTCGGTTGGCTCCTATGGCTACACCTTC
cdr3_aa: CASSGGSVGSYGYTF

d_call: -
clone_size: many
j_call: TRBJ1-3
cdr3_length: 14
v_call: TRBV10-3
cdr3_nt: TGTGCCATCAGTACTTCAGGGGTTGGAAACACCATATATTTT
cdr3_aa: CAISTSGVGNTIYF